This T cell receptor beta chain derives from a study of blood T cell repertoires in COVID-19. Study-level background: Sites in the United States, Italy and Spain provided acute and convalescent COVID-19 samples.

Sequenced by immunoSEQ multiplex PCR; TCRdb stores in-frame clones only, minus some. The sample lists some 97,000 clones, 65% to 90% seen once, with roughly 2.5% in the top ten. Individuals aged roughly 18 to 95 years were recruited from some 26 US areas. Among Cohort 3 donors, those recovered had two negative PCRs, clearance, or symptom resolution. Germline CDR1 MNHEY, CDR2 SMNVEV (reference sequence). CDR3 length equals 14 residues. J was trimmed by 6 bases and V by 4 bases; bases with no gene match: 7. J is TRBJ2-7 and V is TRBV27; 9 bases are shared with TRBD1. The clonotype comes from a woman between 50 and 59 years old who had recovered from COVID-19. Sequenced input: PBMCs or T cells enriched from blood (not recorded which). The CDR3 nucleotides read TGTGCCAGCAGTTACGGGACAGGGTTCGGCGAGCAGTACTTC. Translating it yields CASSYGTGFGEQYF.